These 32 T cell receptor beta chains were sequenced from one sample in a study of T-cell memory formation after mild COVID-19. TCRdb ran MiXCR on the 5' RACE reads and lists one entry per CDR3 protein. This table holds almost 550,000 distinct CDR3 sequences, about a fifth found once. The sequenced material came from PBMCs or a T cell subset sorted from them (not recorded which). The source of these receptors is an adult woman who had mild COVID-19 (a few samples of this study predate the infection). Cell type and time point are not known.

This clonotype was recorded a few times. This sequence joins TRBV7-6 and TRBJ2-5, with D unclear. With 5 bases removed from V and 5 bases from J, the gap between germline ends came to 6 bases. The CDR3 contains 11 residues. The germline V gene has CDR1 SGHVS and CDR2 FNYEAQ. Written as DNA, the CDR3 is TGTGCCAGCAGCCCGGATGAGACCCAGTACTTC. Its translation is CASSPDETQYF.

The CDR3 region has the DNA TGTGCCAGCAGCCTATCTGCCGGACAGGGGGTCACTGAAGCTTTCTTT. Protein sequence: CASSLSAGQGVTEAFF. The genes are TRBV7-3 and TRBJ1-1; the match to TRBD1 covers 10 bases. The germline CDR1 and CDR2 sequences are SGHTA and FQGTGA. This CDR3 is built from 16 residues. V dropped 5 bases and J dropped 4; count of bases not matched to a gene: 10.

V usage is TRBV12-3 or TRBV12-4 and J usage is TRBJ1-1; no firm D call. V was clipped by 4 bases and J by 6 bases, with 12 bases between them. The CDR3 length is 13 residues. The CDR3 sequence is CASSSGVGAEAFF. The CDR3 bases are TGTGCCAGCAGTTCTGGTGTGGGTGCTGAAGCTTTCTTT.

This clonotype was seen a few times. The chain has TRBV7-9 and TRBJ2-5; 9 positions match TRBD2. The CDR3 is 21 residues long. Germline V gene data show CDR1 as SEHNR and CDR2 as FQNEAQ (reference sequence). V was clipped by 0 bases and J by 1 base; unmatched bases: 18. CDR3 amino acids: CASSLAEWASGMFARQETQYF. CDR3 DNA: TGTGCCAGCAGCTTAGCGGAGTGGGCTAGCGGGATGTTCGCACGCCAAGAGACCCAGTACTTC.

This clonotype was counted a few times. The chain has TRBV7-9 and TRBJ2-5, with 10 bases matching TRBD1. The CDR3 is 15 amino acids. V was clipped by 4 bases and J by 8 bases; unmatched bases: 10. Per germline, CDR1 SEHNR and CDR2 FQNEAQ (reference sequence). CDR3 nucleotide sequence: TGTGCCAGCAGCTCCCCACCGGGACAGGGGAATACCCAGTACTTC. Its protein product is CASSSPPGQGNTQYF. Supplemented by reference TRBV7-9 and TRBJ2-5, the full variable domain reads DTGVSQNPRHKITKRGQNVTFRCDPISEHNRLYWYRQTLGQGPEFLTYFQNEAQLEKSRLLSDRFSAERPKGSFSTLEIQRTEQGDSAMYLCASSSPPGQGNTQYFGPGTRLLVL.

This chain uses TRBV5-1 with TRBJ2-1; possibly TRBD2 for D (6 bases). V gave up 5 bases and J gave up 4 bases, with 13 bases separating them. CDR1 and CDR2 from the germline V gene are SGHRS and YFSETQ. The CDR3 has 14 residues. The CDR3 loop reads CASRPGTDYNEQFF. The CDR3 nucleotides read TGCGCCAGCAGGCCCGGGACTGATTACAATGAGCAGTTCTTC.

Written as DNA, the CDR3 is TGCGCCAGCAGACTCGGACAGGTCGACTCCTACGAGCAGTACTTC. Protein product: CASRLGQVDSYEQYF. The gene calls are TRBV5-1 and TRBJ2-7, with TRBD1 matching over 7 bases. In germline, CDR1 is SGHRS, CDR2 YFSETQ. The CDR3 sequence is 15 residues long. V dropped 5 bases and J dropped 0; count of bases not matched to a gene: 8.

The J gene is TRBJ2-6, the V gene TRBV7-8, with D possibly being TRBD1 or TRBD2 (5 bases each). Deletions cut 5 bases from V and 2 bases from J, with 10 bases between. This CDR3 has 15 amino acids. From germline, CDR1 is SGHVS and CDR2 FQNEAQ. This chain's CDR3 is CASSPRGAGANVLTF. The CDR3 coding sequence is TGTGCCAGCAGCCCTAGAGGGGCTGGGGCCAACGTCCTGACTTTC.

This clonotype has a handful of counts. The V and J genes are TRBV5-1 and TRBJ2-3; the match to TRBD2 covers 11 bases. The CDR3 length is 18 residues. The V gene's germline CDR1 is SGHRS and CDR2 YFSETQ. With V trimmed by 0 bases and J by 1 base, 7 bases remained unmatched. The CDR3 reads CASSLAPPLAGGTDTQYF. The CDR3 coding sequence is TGCGCCAGCAGCTTGGCCCCTCCACTAGCGGGGGGCACAGATACGCAGTATTTT. The variable domain in full, completed from reference TRBV5-1 and TRBJ2-3, reads KAGVTQTPRYLIKTRGQQVTLSCSPISGHRSVSWYQQTPGQGLQFLFEYFSETQRNKGNFPGRFSGRQFSNSRSEMNVSTLELGDSALYLCASSLAPPLAGGTDTQYFGPGTRLTVL.

This clonotype was counted a few times. This rearrangement joins TRBV11-2 to TRBJ2-1; D is perhaps TRBD2 (5 bases). The germline gives CDR1 SGHAT, CDR2 FQNNGV. Trimming removed 8 bases at V and 4 bases at J, with 21 bases between. The CDR3 is 16 amino acids. The CDR3 region has the DNA TGTGCCAGCCATCCAACGGGCACCCGGGGATACAATGAGCAGTTCTTC. Translated: CASHPTGTRGYNEQFF.

This clonotype was observed a few times. The rearrangement uses TRBV29-1 and TRBJ2-7; D possibly uses TRBD1 or TRBD2 (5 bases each). The CDR3 loop spans 13 amino acids. Germline V gene sequence: CDR1 SQVTM, CDR2 ANQGSEA. Trimming pared 1 base from V and 4 bases from J, leaving 11 bases between. CDR3: CSVEVSGGYEQYF. The DNA of the CDR3 is TGCAGCGTTGAAGTCTCTGGGGGTTACGAGCAGTACTTC.

This chain connects TRBV27 to TRBJ2-7; D unclear. Germline V gene data show CDR1 as MNHEY and CDR2 as SMNVEV (reference sequence). CDR3 length equals 12 residues. V shed 7 bases and J shed 2 bases, with 9 bases lying between them. The CDR3 sequence is CASMQFPYEQYF. The CDR3 region has the DNA TGTGCCAGCATGCAGTTCCCCTACGAGCAGTACTTC.

This clonotype has ten or more counts. The gene calls are TRBV5-6 and TRBJ2-7; no clear D gene. Germline V gene data show CDR1 as SGHDT and CDR2 as YYEEEE. This CDR3 comprises 14 residues. V was clipped by 0 bases and J by 5 bases, with 12 bases between them. The DNA for the CDR3 is TGTGCCAGCAGCTTGGAAAGGAATAGCCACGAGCAGTACTTC. Amino acid sequence: CASSLERNSHEQYF.

This chain links TRBV6-5 with TRBJ2-1, with 9 bases aligning to TRBD1. The V segment lost 5 bases and the J segment 4 bases; nucleotides outside the gene matches: 9. Germline V gives CDR1 MNHEY, CDR2 SVGAGI. The CDR3 contains 16 residues. The CDR3 region is CASSLSGTGTYNEQFF. In DNA, the CDR3 is TGTGCCAGCAGTCTTTCCGGGACAGGGACTTACAATGAGCAGTTCTTC.

This clonotype was counted a few times. V gene TRBV29-1 combines with J gene TRBJ2-5, with 8 bases fitting TRBD1. With 0 bases clipped from V and 4 bases from J, the junction kept 4 bases outside the gene matches. This CDR3 is 14 amino acids long. Germline CDR1 reads SQVTM; CDR2 reads ANQGSEA. The CDR3 here is CSVEDRTGIETQYF. The CDR3 DNA reads as TGCAGCGTTGAAGATCGGACAGGGATAGAGACCCAGTACTTC.

This clonotype was detected a few times. This chain joins TRBV7-9 and TRBJ2-7, with 12 nucleotides matching TRBD2. The CDR3 has 17 amino acids. Germline loops: CDR1 SEHNR, CDR2 FQNEAQ (reference sequence). Trimming removed 4 bases from V and 0 bases from J; junction bases left unmatched: 7. Here the CDR3 reads CASSSTSGRSSSYEQYF. CDR3 nucleotide sequence: TGTGCCAGCAGCTCGACTAGCGGGAGATCCTCCTCCTACGAGCAGTACTTC.

The chain couples TRBV29-1 to TRBJ1-1, with TRBD1 matching over 8 bases. There are 13 residues in the CDR3. Germline CDR1 and CDR2: SQVTM and ANQGSEA. V shed 1 base, J shed 7 bases, and the junction held 5 bases outside the gene matches. CDR3 amino acids: CSVEGRTGNEAFF. CDR3 coding DNA: TGCAGCGTTGAAGGGAGGACAGGGAATGAAGCTTTCTTT.

This clonotype was counted only a few times. The rearrangement joins TRBV7-9 to TRBJ2-7; possible D gene TRBD1, 5 bases. Deletions cut 0 bases from V and 5 bases from J, with 11 bases between. This CDR3 is 14 amino acids long. Germline V CDR1 and CDR2: SEHNR, FQNEAQ (reference sequence). The CDR3 here is CASSLAQGSHEQYF. DNA for the CDR3: TGTGCCAGCAGCTTAGCCCAGGGTTCCCACGAGCAGTACTTC. The full variable domain, rest sourced from reference TRBV7-9 and TRBJ2-7, is DTGVSQNPRHKITKRGQNVTFRCDPISEHNRLYWYRQTLGQGPEFLTYFQNEAQLEKSRLLSDRFSAERPKGSFSTLEIQRTEQGDSAMYLCASSLAQGSHEQYFGPGTRLTVT.

The chain carries TRBV7-2 and TRBJ2-1; 10 nucleotides align to TRBD2. Per the germline V gene, CDR1 is SGHTA and CDR2 is FQGNSA. The CDR3 extends over 15 amino acids. V gave up 4 bases and J gave up 6 bases; unmatched junction bases: 6. In nucleotides, the CDR3 is TGTGCCAGCAGCTCGGGACTAGCGAGGGGCAATGAGCAGTTCTTC. Protein: CASSSGLARGNEQFF.

The rearrangement links TRBV4-3 to TRBJ2-5; D may correspond to TRBD1 or TRBD2 (5 bases each). Per germline, CDR1 LGHNA and CDR2 YSLEER. This CDR3 comprises 15 residues. Trimming removed 4 bases at V and 4 bases at J, with 16 bases between. In DNA, the CDR3 is TGCGCCAGCAGCCCCGAGGGGCTAGCAGGAGAGACCCAGTACTTC. Translated: CASSPEGLAGETQYF.

This clonotype came up a few times. V gene TRBV12-3 or TRBV12-4 combines with J gene TRBJ2-5; 11 bases line up with TRBD2. Trimming removed 5 bases from V and 4 bases from J; junction bases left unmatched: 12. The CDR3 spans 17 residues. This CDR3 reads CASSPHLAGGWAETQYF. As DNA, the CDR3 is TGTGCCAGCAGTCCACATCTAGCGGGAGGATGGGCAGAGACCCAGTACTTC.

This chain joins TRBV29-1 and TRBJ2-2; D perhaps matches TRBD2 (6 bases). Germline lookup yields CDR1 SQVTM and CDR2 ANQGSEA. The CDR3 sequence is 13 residues long. Trimming cost V 6 bases and J 6 bases, with 14 bases left between them. CDR3 region: CSVTTTGAGELFF. The CDR3 DNA sequence: TGCAGCGTCACAACGACGGGGGCCGGGGAGCTGTTTTTT.

The chain recombines TRBV6-5 with TRBJ1-2; 7 bases line up with TRBD1. Germline V gene sequence: CDR1 MNHEY, CDR2 SVGAGI. Unmatched junction bases numbered 14, after V lost 9 bases and J lost 4 bases. The CDR3 contains 15 residues. The CDR3 sequence: CASQGGWGFGYGYTF. For the CDR3, the DNA is TGTGCCAGTCAGGGGGGATGGGGATTTGGCTATGGCTACACCTTC.

In its sample, this clonotype was seen a few times. This chain connects TRBV6-2 or TRBV6-3 to TRBJ2-1; D ambiguous. V lost 5 bases and J lost 4, with 12 bases in between. The CDR3 length is 14 residues. The V gene's germline CDR1 is MNHEY and CDR2 SVGEGT. CDR3 DNA: TGTGCCAGCAGTCTTAGAAGGTCTTACAATGAGCAGTTCTTC. Translation gives CASSLRRSYNEQFF.

The genes are TRBV6-1 and TRBJ2-7; D is ambiguous. Germline loops: CDR1 MNHNS, CDR2 SASEGT. CDR3 size: 15 residues. V lost 3 bases and J lost 0, with 12 bases in between. CDR3 in amino acids: CASSEMGDLSYEQYF. The CDR3 DNA reads as TGTGCCAGCAGTGAGATGGGCGATCTCTCCTACGAGCAGTACTTC.

The J gene is TRBJ1-5, the V gene TRBV4-1, with D unresolved. Germline CDR1 MGHRA, CDR2 YSYEKL. The V end lost 0 bases, the J end lost 4 bases, and 13 bases lay between the germline ends. This CDR3 has 16 residues. The CDR3 protein is CASSQDPSLRNQPQHF. DNA for the CDR3: TGCGCCAGCAGCCAAGATCCCTCCCTTAGGAATCAGCCCCAGCATTTT.

This clonotype turned up a few times. The chain carries TRBV7-3 and TRBJ2-3, with 9 bases matching TRBD1. This CDR3 comprises 15 residues. With V trimmed by 2 bases and J by 1 base, 1 base remained unmatched. Looked up from germline, CDR1 is SGHTA and CDR2 is FQGTGA. For the CDR3, the DNA is TGTGCCAGCAGCTTATGGACAGGGGGCACAGATACGCAGTATTTT. It codes for CASSLWTGGTDTQYF.

This clonotype was found many times. The genes are TRBV5-1 and TRBJ2-2, with 7 bases lining up with TRBD1. V lost 4 bases to trimming and J lost 5 bases; unmatched junction nucleotides: 5. There are 14 residues in the CDR3. Germline assignment: CDR1 SGHRS and CDR2 YFSETQ. CDR3 region: CASSAGTETGELFF. Written as DNA, the CDR3 is TGCGCCAGCAGCGCCGGGACAGAGACCGGGGAGCTGTTTTTT.

This clonotype occurred many times. V is TRBV12-3 or TRBV12-4 and J is TRBJ2-5, with a possible D match to TRBD1 (6 bases). V was pared by 7 bases and J by 13 bases, with 22 bases between. This CDR3 region has 13 residues. CDR3 loop: CASTVSGAAGMYF. In nucleotides, the CDR3 is TGTGCCAGCACCGTCTCAGGGGCGGCAGGGATGTACTTC.

This clonotype was seen more than once but under ten times. V usage is TRBV19 and J usage is TRBJ1-1; the D is unclear. This CDR3 has 17 amino acids. Trimming took off 7 bases at V and 0 bases at J, with 21 bases between the two ends. CDR1 is LNHDA and CDR2 is SQIVND in the germline V gene (reference sequence). Here the CDR3 DNA reads TGTGCCAGTACCCCGGGGAGGGAGGTCGCCATGAACACTGAAGCTTTCTTT. Amino acids: CASTPGREVAMNTEAFF.

This chain uses TRBV4-2 with TRBJ1-1; maybe TRBD1 (5 bases). CDR1 and CDR2 (germline): LGHNA, YNFKEQ. This CDR3 has 14 residues. V lost 6 bases, J lost 6 bases, and 17 bases lay in between. Written as DNA, the CDR3 is TGTGCCAGCAGACGTATCGGGGCCACCCCTGAAGCTTTCTTT. Translation: CASRRIGATPEAFF.

This clonotype was observed a handful of times. This sequence joins TRBV20-1 and TRBJ2-1; maybe TRBD2 (6 bases). V was clipped by 3 bases and J by 8 bases, with 17 bases between them. This CDR3 has 14 amino acids. The germline gives CDR1 DFQATT, CDR2 SNEGSKA (reference sequence). The CDR3 DNA reads as TGCAGTGCTAGCCGTCCGGGACTCTTCGATGAGCAGTTCTTC. It translates to CSASRPGLFDEQFF.